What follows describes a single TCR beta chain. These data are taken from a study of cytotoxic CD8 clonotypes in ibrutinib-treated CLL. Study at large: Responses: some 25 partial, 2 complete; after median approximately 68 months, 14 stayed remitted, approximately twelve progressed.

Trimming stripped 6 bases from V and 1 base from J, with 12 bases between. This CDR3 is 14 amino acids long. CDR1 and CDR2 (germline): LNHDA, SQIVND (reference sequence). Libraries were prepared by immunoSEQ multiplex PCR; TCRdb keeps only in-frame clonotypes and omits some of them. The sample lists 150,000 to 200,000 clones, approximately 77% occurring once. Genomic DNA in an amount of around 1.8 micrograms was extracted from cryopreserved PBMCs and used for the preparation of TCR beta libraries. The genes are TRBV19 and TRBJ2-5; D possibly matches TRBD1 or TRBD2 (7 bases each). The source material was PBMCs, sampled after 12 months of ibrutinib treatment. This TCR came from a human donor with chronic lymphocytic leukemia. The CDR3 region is CASRAGQLQETQYF. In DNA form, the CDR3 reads TGTGCCAGTAGAGCGGGACAGCTCCAAGAGACCCAGTACTTC.